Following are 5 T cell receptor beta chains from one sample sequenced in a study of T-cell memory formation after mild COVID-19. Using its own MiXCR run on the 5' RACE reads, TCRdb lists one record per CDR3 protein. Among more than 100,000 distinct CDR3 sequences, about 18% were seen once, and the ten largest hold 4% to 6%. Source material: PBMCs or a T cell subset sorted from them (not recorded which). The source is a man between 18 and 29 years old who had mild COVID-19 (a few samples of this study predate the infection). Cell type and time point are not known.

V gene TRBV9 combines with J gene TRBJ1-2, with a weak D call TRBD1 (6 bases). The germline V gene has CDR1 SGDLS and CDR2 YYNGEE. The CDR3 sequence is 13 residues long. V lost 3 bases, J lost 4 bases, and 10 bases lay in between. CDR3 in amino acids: CASSEPTGYGYTF. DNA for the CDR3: TGTGCCAGCAGCGAGCCGACAGGCTATGGCTACACCTTC.

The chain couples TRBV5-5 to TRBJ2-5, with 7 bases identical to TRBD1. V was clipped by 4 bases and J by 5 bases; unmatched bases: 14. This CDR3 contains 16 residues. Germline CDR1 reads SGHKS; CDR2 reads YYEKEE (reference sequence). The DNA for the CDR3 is TGTGCCAGCAGCGGAAAGTACAGGGGCCCGGGGGAGACCCAGTACTTC. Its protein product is CASSGKYRGPGETQYF.

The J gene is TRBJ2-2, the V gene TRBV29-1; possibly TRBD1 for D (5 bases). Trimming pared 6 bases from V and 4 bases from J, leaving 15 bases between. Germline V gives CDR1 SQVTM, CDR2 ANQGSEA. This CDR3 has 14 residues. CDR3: CSVIRQSSTGELFF. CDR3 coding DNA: TGCAGCGTGATTCGACAGTCGTCCACCGGGGAGCTGTTTTTT.

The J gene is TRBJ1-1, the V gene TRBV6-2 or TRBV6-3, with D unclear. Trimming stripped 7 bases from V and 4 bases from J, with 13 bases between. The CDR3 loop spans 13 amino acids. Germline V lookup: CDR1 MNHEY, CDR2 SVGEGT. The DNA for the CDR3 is TGTGCCAGCAAGGATCCCTTGCCCACTGAAGCTTTCTTT. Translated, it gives CASKDPLPTEAFF.

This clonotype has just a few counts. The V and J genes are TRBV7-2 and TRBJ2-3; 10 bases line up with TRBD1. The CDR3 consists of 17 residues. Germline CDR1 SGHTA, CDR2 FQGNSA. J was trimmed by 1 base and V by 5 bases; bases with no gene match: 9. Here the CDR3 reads CASSVMGGTGGTDTQYF. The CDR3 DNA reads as TGTGCCAGCAGCGTTATGGGGGGGACAGGGGGCACAGATACGCAGTATTTT.